Below are 13 T cell receptor beta chains sequenced from a single sample in a study of shared clonotypes between healthy human individuals. This table comes from immunoSEQ multiplex PCR, and its TCRdb copy is limited to in-frame clones, with some not included. Of under 2,500,000 clones in the sample, approximately 96% were seen once. Sequencing input: naive CD4+ T cells sorted from blood. Regarding subset: CD45RA+ positively selected. Receptors originate from a man aged 18 to 29 in good health.

The genes are TRBV30 and TRBJ1-6; a weak D match, TRBD1 (5 bases). The CDR3 is made up of 11 amino acids. V was cut by 2 bases and J by 13 bases, with 9 bases left in between. Germline CDR1 reads GTSNPN; CDR2 reads SVGIG (reference sequence). The CDR3 reads CAWSTGGPLHF. The DNA of the CDR3 is TGTGCCTGGAGTACAGGAGGCCCCCTCCACTTT.

This sequence joins TRBV5-4 and TRBJ2-2; tentative D call: TRBD1 (6 bases). CDR3 length equals 15 residues. Trimming left V 3 bases short and J 5 bases short, with 14 bases between. The germline gives CDR1 SGHNT, CDR2 YYREEE (reference sequence). The CDR3 nucleotides are TGTGCCAGCAGCTACAGGGATCGAGAGACCGGGGAGCTGTTTTTT. Translating it yields CASSYRDRETGELFF.

V is TRBV9 and J is TRBJ1-6, with a tentative D call TRBD1 (6 bases). The CDR3 is 13 residues long. V lost 3 bases to trimming and J lost 11 bases, with 12 bases between them. The germline gives CDR1 SGDLS, CDR2 YYNGEE. The CDR3 reads CASSGQRGPPLHF. CDR3 nucleotide sequence: TGTGCCAGCAGCGGCCAACGGGGGCCACCCCTCCACTTT.

The V and J genes are TRBV9 and TRBJ1-1; TRBD1 might be the D (5 bases). The CDR3 runs to 17 residues. The germline gives CDR1 SGDLS, CDR2 YYNGEE. The germline V and J ends were trimmed by 0 bases and 1 base, with 16 bases remaining between them. The CDR3 region has the DNA TGTGCCAGCAGCGTAGACGGGGCAGCTACGTGGAACACTGAAGCTTTCTTT. This gives the protein CASSVDGAATWNTEAFF. The whole variable domain, remainder taken from reference TRBV9 and TRBJ1-1, is DSGVTQTPKHLITATGQRVTLRCSPRSGDLSVYWYQQSLDQGLQFLIQYYNGEERAKGNILERFSAQQFPDLHSELNLSSLELGDSALYFCASSVDGAATWNTEAFFGQGTRLTVV.

The gene calls are TRBV5-8 and TRBJ2-7; D uncertain. This CDR3 is built from 14 residues. Germline CDR1 reads SGHTS; CDR2 reads YDEGEE. Trimming took 2 bases from V and 3 from J, leaving 12 bases between them. The CDR3: CASSFIGYGYEQYF. As DNA, the CDR3 is TGTGCCAGCAGCTTTATAGGGTATGGCTACGAGCAGTACTTC.

The CDR3 loop is CASSIEDKYGYTF. The CDR3 DNA reads as TGTGCCAGTAGTATAGAGGATAAGTATGGCTACACCTTC. The rearrangement links TRBV19 to TRBJ1-2, with D unresolved. Trimming removed 0 bases from V and 5 bases from J, with 7 bases in between. This CDR3 is built from 13 residues. Looked up from germline, CDR1 is LNHDA and CDR2 is SQIVND (reference sequence).

The V call is TRBV5-4, the J call TRBJ2-7, with D tentatively TRBD2 (5 bases). Germline V gene lookup returns CDR1 SGHNT and CDR2 YYREEE (reference sequence). V was cut by 4 bases and J by 0 bases, with 17 bases left in between. CDR3 length equals 16 residues. CDR3 region: CASSPQPRTSSYEQYF. CDR3 coding DNA: TGTGCCAGCAGCCCCCAGCCGAGGACTTCCTCCTACGAGCAGTACTTC.

A single count supports this clone. The chain employs TRBV6-5 and TRBJ2-1, with TRBD2 matching 10 bases. Germline values: CDR1 MNHEY, CDR2 SVGAGI. The CDR3 loop spans 14 amino acids. The trim removed 2 bases at V and 9 bases at J, leaving 4 bases unmatched. CDR3 amino acids: CASSYGLAGAEQFF. Written as DNA, the CDR3 is TGTGCCAGCAGTTACGGCCTAGCGGGAGCTGAGCAGTTCTTC.

This sequence joins TRBV11-2 and TRBJ1-1; D gene ambiguous. Trimming shortened V by 3 bases and J by 6 bases, and 5 bases separated the two germline ends. The CDR3 sequence is 11 residues long. The V gene's germline CDR1 is SGHAT and CDR2 FQNNGV. The CDR3 nucleotides are TGTGCCAGCAGCTTCAGCGCTGAAGCTTTCTTT. As protein: CASSFSAEAFF.

For this clone: This may be a read error, as it is one base from a much larger clone. The sample holds other DNA sequences that translate to the same CDR3. This chain joins TRBV30 and TRBJ1-1; D gene unclear. V shed 0 bases and J shed 0 bases, with 5 bases lying between them. Germline loops: CDR1 GTSNPN, CDR2 SVGIG (reference sequence). The CDR3 length is 13 residues. Written as DNA, the CDR3 is TGTGCCTGGAGTGTGCAGATGAACACTGAAGCTTTCTTT. This translates into CAWSVQMNTEAFF.

This rearrangement joins TRBV11-2 to TRBJ1-5; D remains ambiguous. CDR3 length: 13 residues. Deletions cut 2 bases from V and 4 bases from J, with 6 bases between. CDR1 and CDR2 from the germline V gene are SGHAT and FQNNGV. The CDR3 DNA is TGTGCCAGCAGCTTAACAAAAAATCAGCCCCAGCATTTT. This encodes CASSLTKNQPQHF.

CDR3 sequence reads: CASSQDILVAGYGYTF. In DNA, the CDR3 is TGCGCCAGCAGCCAAGATATACTGGTCGCTGGCTATGGCTACACCTTC. The chain combines TRBV4-3 with TRBJ1-2; D is unresolved. Germline loops: CDR1 LGHNA, CDR2 YSLEER. The V and J ends lost 0 bases and 4 bases respectively, with 15 bases between them. The CDR3 totals 16 residues.

The chain recombines TRBV18 with TRBJ1-3; the D gene is possibly TRBD1 (5 bases). The V end was cut by 3 bases, the J end by 0 bases, with 12 bases between. Germline CDR1 KGHSH, CDR2 LQKENI. CDR3 length: 16 amino acids. CDR3 nucleotide sequence: TGTGCCAGCTCACCGGGACCTCCGGCCTCTGGAAACACCATATATTTT. Translated, it gives CASSPGPPASGNTIYF.